The T cell receptor (beta chain) under discussion was sequenced for a study of shared clonotypes between healthy human individuals. Study-wide points: Donor clonotype sharing was expected to depend on sequencing depth.

Regarding this clone: Antigen specificity is unknown.

Deep-level assay runs were performed. The team ran DNA from unsorted PBMCs on ten immunoSEQ deep assay plates for sequencing. The method was immunoSEQ multiplex PCR; TCRdb's version includes in-frame clones alone and lacks a portion of them. The sample carries some 480,000 clones, 70% to 80% recorded once. CDR3 size: 14 residues. CDR1 MDHEN and CDR2 SYDVKM come from the germline V gene. The junction had 6 bases not matched to a gene; V was cut back by 7 bases and J by 6 bases. The sequencing input was PBMCs. The source of this sequence is a middle-aged woman in good health. Some clones in this sample may be carry-over from other donors' samples. This chain uses TRBV28 with TRBJ2-1; 10 bases map to TRBD2. The CDR3 is CASTLAGDGNEQFF. CDR3 in DNA: TGTGCCAGCACCCTAGCGGGAGACGGCAATGAGCAGTTCTTC. The whole variable domain, remainder taken from reference TRBV28 and TRBJ2-1, is DVKVTQSSRYLVKRTGEKVFLECVQDMDHENMFWYRQDPGLGLRLIYFSYDVKMKEKGDIPEGYSVSREKKERFSLILESASTNQTSMYLCASTLAGDGNEQFFGPGTRLTVL.